This T cell receptor (beta chain) was sequenced for a study of T cell changes during pregnancy in multiple sclerosis. This CDR3 spans 15 amino acids. Germline V gene sequence: CDR1 SGHAT, CDR2 FQNNGV. The V gene end was trimmed by 5 bases and the J gene end by 4 bases; junction bases not matched to a gene: 9. The data were produced by immunoSEQ multiplex PCR, yet TCRdb's version contains in-frame clones alone and is incomplete. Found here are approximately 92,000 clones, under 95% of them singletons; the top ten hold 0.99%. The sample here was peripheral blood, taken after pregnancy. The receptor comes from a female donor with multiple sclerosis, enrolled in a pregnancy study. The chain uses TRBV11-2 and TRBJ2-5; 8 positions agree with TRBD1. CDR3 protein: CASSPWTGSVETQYF. The CDR3 nucleotides are TGTGCCAGCAGCCCGTGGACAGGGAGCGTAGAGACCCAGTACTTC.